This TCR beta chain comes out of a study of blood T cell repertoires in COVID-19. In the study overall: There were acute and convalescent COVID-19 samples, and they came from the United States, Italy and Spain. Sources were T cells, B-cell-depleted T cells, or PBMCs; the material itself was cDNA or gDNA.

Authors' analysis steps: Estimation of nucleated cell counts relied on the amplification of reference gene primers. Only in-frame clones appear in the TCRdb table, and some are missing; sequencing was by immunoSEQ multiplex PCR. That table is the source of V, J and clone size, and D and trimming were worked out from the DNA. The profile covers 200,000 or so clones, with over 75% appearing a single time and 1.5% to 2% taken by the ten largest. This CDR3 contains 15 residues. V dropped 3 bases and J dropped 2; count of bases not matched to a gene: 7. The germline V gene has CDR1 SGDLS and CDR2 YYNGEE. The sequence was obtained from a man in his forties or fifties with active or convalescent COVID-19. V gene TRBV9 combines with J gene TRBJ1-2; 7 bases agree with TRBD1. The material sequenced was peripheral blood. CDR3 residues: CASSDWTGENYGYTF. CDR3 DNA sequence: TGTGCCAGCAGCGACTGGACAGGCGAGAACTATGGCTACACCTTC.